The next 9 T cell receptor beta chains were all read from a single sample in a study of blood T cell repertoires in COVID-19. Repertoires were generated with immunoSEQ multiplex PCR, while TCRdb's copy carries only in-frame clones and drops some. The sample includes 200,000 to 250,000 clones, less than 85% seen only once; the top ten take around 3.5%. Sequencing used peripheral blood. The receptors stem from an elderly woman with acute or convalescent COVID-19.

The rearrangement joins TRBV4-3 to TRBJ1-4; D call uncertain. This CDR3 region has 15 residues. From germline, CDR1 is LGHNA and CDR2 YSLEER. V lost 2 bases to trimming and J lost 5 bases, with 12 bases between them. CDR3 amino acids: CASSQLGGLNEKLFF. The CDR3 nucleotides read TGCGCCAGCAGCCAACTGGGAGGGCTGAATGAAAAACTGTTTTTT.

The V gene is TRBV27, the J gene TRBJ2-7; TRBD1 matches at 7 bases. CDR3 length: 18 residues. The V and J ends lost 10 bases and 2 bases, in that order; junction bases with no gene match: 23. Germline lookup yields CDR1 MNHEY and CDR2 SMNVEV (reference sequence). The DNA for the CDR3 is TGTGCCACCCACACGATCTGCCCTTACAGGGGAAAGACCTACGAGCAGTACTTC. It yields the protein CATHTICPYRGKTYEQYF.

The chain recombines TRBV6-6 with TRBJ2-2; D is unclear. CDR1 and CDR2 (germline): MNHNY, SVGAGI (reference sequence). The V end lost 2 bases, the J end lost 6 bases, and 7 bases lay between the germline ends. There are 13 residues in the CDR3. CDR3 DNA: TGTGCCAGCAGTTACCTCTCCCCCGGGGAGCTGTTTTTT. This gives the protein CASSYLSPGELFF.

V and J are TRBV28 and TRBJ1-1; D is possibly TRBD1 (6 bases). CDR1 and CDR2 (germline): MDHEN, SYDVKM. Trimming left V 2 bases short and J 4 bases short, with 14 bases between. The CDR3 is 15 amino acids. The CDR3 nucleotides are TGTGCCAGCAGTTTAGGGGGACACAAGCCCACTGAAGCTTTCTTT. Protein product: CASSLGGHKPTEAFF.

CDR3: CASSQTGAGNTIYF. The CDR3 DNA sequence: TGCGCCAGCAGCCAGACAGGGGCCGGAAACACCATATATTTT. This chain connects TRBV5-1 to TRBJ1-3, with 8 bases aligning to TRBD1. The V gene's germline CDR1 is SGHRS and CDR2 YFSETQ. The CDR3 is 14 amino acids. V was pared by 4 bases and J by 4 bases, with 4 bases of the junction left unmatched.

The V gene is TRBV6-5, the J gene TRBJ2-7; no definite D call. The CDR3 extends over 14 amino acids. CDR1 and CDR2 (germline): MNHEY, SVGAGI. Trimming removed 6 bases from V and 3 bases from J, with 15 bases in between. CDR3: CASRINLGLYEQYF. The CDR3 DNA sequence: TGTGCCAGCAGAATAAATTTGGGCCTCTACGAGCAGTACTTC.

The chain uses TRBV7-2 and TRBJ1-5, with D uncertain. The germline V and J ends were trimmed by 1 base and 5 bases, with 12 bases remaining between them. Germline CDR1 and CDR2: SGHTA and FQGNSA. The length of the CDR3 is 15 residues. CDR3 nucleotides: TGTGCCAGCAGCTTAGTATGGGGAGGCGATCAGCCCCAGCATTTT. It codes for CASSLVWGGDQPQHF.

The chain employs TRBV4-3 and TRBJ2-3, with 7 bases that match TRBD2. The trim removed 0 bases at V and 7 bases at J, leaving 4 bases unmatched. Germline V lookup: CDR1 LGHNA, CDR2 YSLEER. The CDR3 is 14 residues long. DNA of the CDR3: TGCGCCAGCAGCCAAGATAGGAGCGGGAATACGCAGTATTTT. Its translation: CASSQDRSGNTQYF.

The gene calls are TRBV11-3 and TRBJ2-3; D unresolved. CDR3 length: 13 amino acids. V was shortened by 3 bases and J by 4 bases, with 8 bases between the two germline ends. Germline V lookup: CDR1 SGHNT, CDR2 YENEEA. The CDR3 DNA reads as TGTGCCAGCAGCTTGGTAGTATCAGATACGCAGTATTTT. Translation gives CASSLVVSDTQYF.